This T cell receptor (beta chain) was sequenced during a study of a mutant IDH1 vaccine in newly diagnosed glioma. Study overall: Standard pretreatment was either radiotherapy, temozolomide, or, for most, radiochemotherapy with temozolomide.

The CDR3 sequence is 12 residues long. Looked up from germline, CDR1 is SNHLY and CDR2 is FYNNEI. V dropped 11 bases and J dropped 4; count of bases not matched to a gene: 5. Clones were sequenced by immunoSEQ multiplex PCR, and TCRdb holds only the in-frame ones, with some missing. This sample has tens of thousands of clones, with approximately 90% found just once. In regard to this clone: Its antigen is unidentified.

Specified time point: baseline, week 1 (first vaccination visit). Treatment noted: pre-vaccination baseline after standard-of-care therapy. Donors harbored newly found WHO grade 3 or 4 IDH1-mutant, ATRX-lost astrocytomas. Study results and caveats: Evidence of vaccine-induced immune responses was documented in less than 95% of patients.

The specimen was PBMCs, collected from a glioma patient treated with radiotherapy, temozolomide or both. This chain links TRBV2 with TRBJ2-7; 10 positions agree with TRBD2. This clonotype was obtained from a man aged 35 to 55 with glioma. Here the CDR3 reads CAWSGRAYEQYF. In nucleotides, the CDR3 is TGTGCCTGGAGCGGGAGGGCATACGAGCAGTACTTC.